This TCR beta chain stems from a study of cytomegalovirus exposure and HLA in healthy donors. The PCR had 60 Vbeta and 13 Jbeta primers. TCRdb keeps only in-frame clones here, not all; method: immunoSEQ multiplex PCR. This sample carries 110,000 or so clones, 70% to 85% of them seen once, and the ten largest clones take almost 5%. The V and J ends lost 6 bases and 4 bases, in that order; junction bases with no gene match: 9. The germline CDR1 and CDR2 sequences are ENHRY and SYGVKD. CDR3 length equals 15 residues. The source material was PBMCs. The chain is built from TRBV10-3 and TRBJ1-2; 9 nucleotides agree with TRBD1. The source is a man aged 45 to 65 in good health and CMV-seropositive. Here the CDR3 reads CAISSTGQGGYGYTF. DNA of the CDR3: TGTGCCATCAGCTCAACGGGACAGGGAGGCTATGGCTACACCTTC.